Presented here are 20 T cell receptor beta chains from one specimen sequenced in a study of blood T cell repertoires in COVID-19. Measured with immunoSEQ multiplex PCR; TCRdb has only the in-frame clones, and not every one. Here the sample spans 250,000 to 400,000 clones, under 90% being singletons. Sequencing used peripheral blood. The receptors come from a woman aged 25 to 39 with COVID-19, enrolled during active disease.

The chain joins TRBV6-5 to TRBJ2-7; TRBD1 aligns across 9 bases. This CDR3 spans 15 amino acids. CDR1 and CDR2 (germline): MNHEY, SVGAGI. J lost 3 bases, V lost 4 bases, and 7 bases had no gene match. CDR3 in DNA: TGTGCCAGCAGTTTCTCCGGGACAGGGAACTACGAGCAGTACTTC. Residues: CASSFSGTGNYEQYF.

The genes are TRBV18 and TRBJ1-1; TRBD1 aligns across 10 bases. The CDR3 contains 15 residues. Germline V gene sequence: CDR1 KGHSH, CDR2 LQKENI. V gave up 2 bases and J gave up 3 bases; unmatched junction bases: 3. Written as DNA, the CDR3 is TGTGCCAGCTCACCAACCGGGACAGGGGACACTGAAGCTTTCTTT. Amino acids: CASSPTGTGDTEAFF.

The J gene is TRBJ1-5, the V gene TRBV5-6, with 9 positions matching TRBD1. CDR3 size: 15 residues. V lost 4 bases, J lost 3 bases, and 5 bases stayed unmatched. Germline V gives CDR1 SGHDT, CDR2 YYEEEE. In nucleotides, the CDR3 is TGTGCCAGCAGCCGTACAGGGGGCAACAATCAGCCCCAGCATTTT. It translates to CASSRTGGNNQPQHF.

This clone was seen a single time. This chain uses TRBV27 with TRBJ1-3, with D perhaps matching TRBD1 (6 bases). The CDR3 is 15 amino acids. V lost 0 bases to trimming and J lost 2 bases, with 8 bases between them. Germline V lookup: CDR1 MNHEY, CDR2 SMNVEV (reference sequence). The CDR3 coding sequence is TGTGCCAGCAGTTTATCTGGACAGACTGGAAACACCATATATTTT. The encoded protein is CASSLSGQTGNTIYF.

The genes are TRBV24-1 and TRBJ2-2, with 7 bases lining up with TRBD1. The germline V gene encodes CDR1 KGHDR and CDR2 SFDVKD. The length of the CDR3 is 15 residues. Trimming at V came to 0 bases and at J to 3 bases, leaving 0 bases not matched to a gene. CDR3 in amino acids: CATSDLDRDTGELFF. CDR3 sequence (DNA): TGTGCCACCAGTGATTTGGACAGGGACACCGGGGAGCTGTTTTTT.

This clone has a single count. J is TRBJ2-1 and V is TRBV5-1, with 14 bases fitting TRBD2. CDR1 and CDR2 (germline): SGHRS, YFSETQ. The CDR3 totals 19 residues. J lost 2 bases, V lost 5 bases, and 12 bases had no gene match. The CDR3 here is CASSSAGTSGSRAYNEQFF. In DNA form, the CDR3 reads TGCGCCAGCAGTTCTGCCGGGACTAGCGGGAGTAGGGCCTACAATGAGCAGTTCTTC.

The chain uses TRBV3-1 (or the pseudogene TRBV3-2) and TRBJ2-7, with D tentatively TRBD1 (6 bases). V lost 2 bases and J lost 0, with 17 bases in between. Per the germline V gene, CDR1 is LGHDT and CDR2 is YNNKEL (reference sequence). This CDR3 comprises 17 residues. The CDR3 nucleotides read TGTGCCAGCAGCCAAAGAGGTGGACAGCGAAGCTCCTACGAGCAGTACTTC. This gives the protein CASSQRGGQRSSYEQYF.

This rearrangement joins TRBV7-2 to TRBJ1-1; D is unresolved. V dropped 2 bases and J dropped 6 bases, with 10 bases sitting between them. The CDR3 sequence is 13 residues long. Germline V gene lookup returns CDR1 SGHTA and CDR2 FQGNSA. CDR3 sequence (DNA): TGTGCCAGCAGCTTATTCGTTCAGGCTGAAGCTTTCTTT. This encodes CASSLFVQAEAFF.

This clone was seen just once. The rearrangement joins TRBV2 to TRBJ1-5; 7 nucleotides align to TRBD1. The J segment lost 5 bases and the V segment lost 4 bases, leaving 2 bases of the junction unmatched. The CDR3 contains 13 residues. The germline V gene has CDR1 SNHLY and CDR2 FYNNEI. The CDR3 coding sequence is TGTGCCAGCAGTGCAGACAGGGATCAGCCCCAGCATTTT. Translated: CASSADRDQPQHF.

The chain couples TRBV12-3 or TRBV12-4 to TRBJ1-2, with a tentative D call TRBD1 (6 bases). This CDR3 has 12 residues. The V gene lost 9 bases and the J gene lost 10 bases, with 18 bases spanning the gap. CDR3 amino acids: CARLKGELDYTF. The CDR3 nucleotides are TGTGCCAGATTAAAGGGGGAATTAGACTACACCTTC.

This rearrangement joins TRBV2 to TRBJ1-2, with TRBD1 matching over 7 bases. With V trimmed by 6 bases and J by 4 bases, 11 bases remained unmatched. The CDR3 totals 15 residues. The germline V gene has CDR1 SNHLY and CDR2 FYNNEI. CDR3 sequence (DNA): TGTGCCAGCAGAGTGGAGCAGGGGGTTGTCTATGGCTACACCTTC. It yields the protein CASRVEQGVVYGYTF. Looking up the rest from reference TRBV2 and TRBJ1-2 gives the full variable domain: EPEVTQTPSHQVTQMGQEVILRCVPISNHLYFYWYRQILGQKVEFLVSFYNNEISEKSEIFDDQFSVERPDGSNFTLKIRSTKLEDSAMYFCASRVEQGVVYGYTFGSGTRLTVV.

This chain connects TRBV5-1 to TRBJ2-1; TRBD2 aligns across 9 bases. This CDR3 region has 15 residues. CDR1 is SGHRS, CDR2 YFSETQ, per germline. Unmatched junction bases numbered 5, after V lost 7 bases and J lost 0 bases. CDR3 amino acids: CASRLAGSSYNEQFF. As DNA, the CDR3 is TGCGCCAGCCGCCTAGCGGGGAGCTCCTACAATGAGCAGTTCTTC.

This chain connects TRBV7-2 to TRBJ2-3; 11 bases line up with TRBD2. V shed 4 bases and J 0 bases; nucleotides not matched to a gene: 0. The CDR3 consists of 15 residues. The germline V gene encodes CDR1 SGHTA and CDR2 FQGNSA. DNA for the CDR3: TGTGCCAGCAGCTGGACTAGCGGGAGCACAGATACGCAGTATTTT. It yields the protein CASSWTSGSTDTQYF. Complete variable domain (other parts from reference TRBV7-2 and TRBJ2-3): GAGVSQSPSNKVTEKGKDVELRCDPISGHTALYWYRQSLGQGLEFLIYFQGNSAPDKSGLPSDRFSAERTGGSVSTLTIQRTQQEDSAVYLCASSWTSGSTDTQYFGPGTRLTVL.

This clone is a singleton in its sample. V usage is TRBV27 and J usage is TRBJ2-7; the match to TRBD2 covers 7 bases. Germline V gene lookup returns CDR1 MNHEY and CDR2 SMNVEV (reference sequence). The CDR3 runs to 16 residues. V was pared by 5 bases and J by 2 bases, with 12 bases of the junction left unmatched. The CDR3 coding sequence is TGTGCCAGCAGTGGGATAGGTGGGGGGGAGGCCTACGAGCAGTACTTC. This translates into CASSGIGGGEAYEQYF.

The V gene is TRBV5-1, the J gene TRBJ1-2; 8 bases are shared with TRBD1. The length of the CDR3 is 15 residues. Germline CDR1 and CDR2: SGHRS and YFSETQ. The J segment lost 6 bases and the V segment lost 4 bases, leaving 11 bases of the junction unmatched. In DNA, the CDR3 is TGCGCCAGCAGCGTTGGTACAGGGGGACGAGATGGCTACACCTTC. It yields the protein CASSVGTGGRDGYTF. Using reference TRBV5-1 and TRBJ1-2 for the parts outside the CDR3, the full variable domain is KAGVTQTPRYLIKTRGQQVTLSCSPISGHRSVSWYQQTPGQGLQFLFEYFSETQRNKGNFPGRFSGRQFSNSRSEMNVSTLELGDSALYLCASSVGTGGRDGYTFGSGTRLTVV.

The V gene is TRBV5-4, the J gene TRBJ1-2; the match to TRBD1 covers 7 bases. Trimming took 0 bases from V and 5 from J; bases not matched to a gene: 7. The CDR3 covers 15 residues. CDR1 is SGHNT, CDR2 YYREEE, per germline (reference sequence). The CDR3: CASSLGNRGNYGYTF. The CDR3 DNA follows: TGTGCCAGCAGCTTGGGGAACAGGGGTAATTATGGCTACACCTTC.

The chain links TRBV12-5 to TRBJ2-4; D might be TRBD1 (6 bases). The CDR3 is 12 residues long. Trimming stripped 11 bases from V and 7 bases from J, with 15 bases between. In germline, CDR1 is LGHNT, CDR2 FRNRAP. The CDR3 DNA is TGTGCTTCACACAGGGAGAGCAACATTCAGTACTTC. It yields the protein CASHRESNIQYF.

The chain recombines TRBV29-1 with TRBJ1-1; 8 nucleotides agree with TRBD1. With V trimmed by 1 base and J by 8 bases, 6 bases remained unmatched. The CDR3 contains 13 residues. Germline CDR1 and CDR2: SQVTM and ANQGSEA. DNA of the CDR3: TGCAGCGTTGAAGGGACAGGGAAAATAGAAGCTTTCTTT. This sequence encodes CSVEGTGKIEAFF.

A remark on this clone: The same CDR3 can be traced to other DNA sequences in this sample. The J gene is TRBJ1-2, the V gene TRBV3-1 (or the pseudogene TRBV3-2); D is perhaps TRBD1 (6 bases). The CDR3 spans 14 residues. V was shortened by 4 bases and J by 2 bases, with 11 bases between the two germline ends. Looked up from germline, CDR1 is LGHDT and CDR2 is YNNKEL (reference sequence). The CDR3 DNA reads as TGTGCCAGCAGCCCGACAGGATTGAACTATGGCTACACCTTC. Translated: CASSPTGLNYGYTF.

The chain links TRBV30 to TRBJ2-2; 7 nucleotides align to TRBD2. Trimming removed 1 base from V and 0 bases from J; junction bases left unmatched: 2. Germline V gene lookup returns CDR1 GTSNPN and CDR2 SVGIG (reference sequence). The CDR3 is 15 residues long. CDR3 region: CAWSGRGTNTGELFF. CDR3 bases: TGTGCCTGGAGTGGGCGGGGGACGAACACCGGGGAGCTGTTTTTT.